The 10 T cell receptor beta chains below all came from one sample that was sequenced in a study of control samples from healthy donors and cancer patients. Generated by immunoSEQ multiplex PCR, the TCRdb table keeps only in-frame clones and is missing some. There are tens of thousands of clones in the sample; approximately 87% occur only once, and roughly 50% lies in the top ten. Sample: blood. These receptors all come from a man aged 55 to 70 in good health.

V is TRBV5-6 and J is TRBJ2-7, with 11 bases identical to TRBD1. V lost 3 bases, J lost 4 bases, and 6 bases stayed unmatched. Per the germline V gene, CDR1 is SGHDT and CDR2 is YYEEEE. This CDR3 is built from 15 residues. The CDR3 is CASSSTGTGGYEQYF. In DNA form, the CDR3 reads TGTGCCAGCAGCTCGACCGGGACAGGGGGTTACGAGCAGTACTTC.

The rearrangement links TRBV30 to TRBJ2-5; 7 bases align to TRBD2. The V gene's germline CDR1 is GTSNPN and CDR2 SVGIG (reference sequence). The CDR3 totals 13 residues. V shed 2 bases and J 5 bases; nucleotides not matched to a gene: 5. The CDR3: CAWSRRERETQYF. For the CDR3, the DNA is TGTGCCTGGAGTCGGCGGGAGCGGGAGACCCAGTACTTC.

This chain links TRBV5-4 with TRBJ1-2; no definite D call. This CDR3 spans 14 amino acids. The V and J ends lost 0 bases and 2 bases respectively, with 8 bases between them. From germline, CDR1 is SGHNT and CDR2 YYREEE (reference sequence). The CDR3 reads CASSLEGRNYGYTF. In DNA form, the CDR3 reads TGTGCCAGCAGCTTGGAAGGCAGAAACTATGGCTACACCTTC.

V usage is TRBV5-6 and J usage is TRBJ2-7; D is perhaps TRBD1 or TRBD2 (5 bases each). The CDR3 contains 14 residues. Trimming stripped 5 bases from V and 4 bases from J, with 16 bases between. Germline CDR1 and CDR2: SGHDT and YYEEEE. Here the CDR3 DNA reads TGTGCCAGCAGTTACTGGGACCGTATTTACGAGCAGTACTTC. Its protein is CASSYWDRIYEQYF.

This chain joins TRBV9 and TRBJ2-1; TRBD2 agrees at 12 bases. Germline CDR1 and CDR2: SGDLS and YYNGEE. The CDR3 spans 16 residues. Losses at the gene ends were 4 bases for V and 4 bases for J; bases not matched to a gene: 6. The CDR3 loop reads CASSPWTSGAYNEQFF. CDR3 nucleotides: TGTGCCAGCAGCCCGTGGACTAGCGGGGCTTACAATGAGCAGTTCTTC.

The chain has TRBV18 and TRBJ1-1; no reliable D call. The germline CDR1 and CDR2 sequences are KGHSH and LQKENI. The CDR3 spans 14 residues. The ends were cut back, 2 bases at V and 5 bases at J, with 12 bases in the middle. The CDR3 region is CASSPGLGQTEAFF. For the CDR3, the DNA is TGTGCCAGCTCACCAGGGCTGGGCCAGACTGAAGCTTTCTTT.

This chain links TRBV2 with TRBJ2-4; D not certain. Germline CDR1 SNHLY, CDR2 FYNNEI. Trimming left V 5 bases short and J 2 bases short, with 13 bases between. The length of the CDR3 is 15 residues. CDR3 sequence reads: CASSWTESPKNIQYF. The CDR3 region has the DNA TGTGCCAGCAGTTGGACCGAATCCCCCAAAAACATTCAGTACTTC. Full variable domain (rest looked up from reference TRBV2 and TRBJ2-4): EPEVTQTPSHQVTQMGQEVILRCVPISNHLYFYWYRQILGQKVEFLVSFYNNEISEKSEIFDDQFSVERPDGSNFTLKIRSTKLEDSAMYFCASSWTESPKNIQYFGAGTRLSVL.

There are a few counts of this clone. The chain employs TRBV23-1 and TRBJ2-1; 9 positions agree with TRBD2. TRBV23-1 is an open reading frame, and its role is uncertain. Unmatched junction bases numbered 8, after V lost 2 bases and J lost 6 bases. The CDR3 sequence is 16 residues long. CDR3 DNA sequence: TGCGCCAGCAGTCAAGCTAGGGCGGGGGGGATCAATGAGCAGTTCTTC. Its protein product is CASSQARAGGINEQFF.

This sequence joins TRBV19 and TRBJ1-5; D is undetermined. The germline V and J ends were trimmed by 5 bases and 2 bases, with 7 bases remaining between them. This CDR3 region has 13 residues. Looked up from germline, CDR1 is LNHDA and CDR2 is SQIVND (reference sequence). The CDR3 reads CASSLQRNQPQHF. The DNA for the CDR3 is TGTGCCAGTAGTCTCCAACGCAATCAGCCCCAGCATTTT.

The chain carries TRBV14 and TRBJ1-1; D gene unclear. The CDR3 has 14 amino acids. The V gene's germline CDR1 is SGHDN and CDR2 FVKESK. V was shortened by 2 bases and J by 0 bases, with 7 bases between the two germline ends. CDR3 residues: CASSQTTLNTEAFF. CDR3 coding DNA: TGTGCCAGCAGCCAAACTACTCTGAACACTGAAGCTTTCTTT.